Each of the 11 T cell receptor beta chains below was sequenced from the same sample in a study of blood T cells in healthy people across ages. Primers used in a second PCR of roughly 6 to 12 cycles were a sample-barcoded 5' primer and a J-beta primer mix. TCRdb itself ran the 5' RACE reads through MiXCR, one entry per CDR3 protein. The sample comprises 600,000 to 1,000,000 distinct CDR3 sequences, around a quarter of which are singletons, and more than 3% rests with the top ten. These data also featured in a second study, about T cells of mothers and their children.

The sample was blood. These receptors were collected from a boy younger than 18 in good health.

The rearrangement uses TRBV14 and TRBJ2-5; either TRBD1 or TRBD2 may fit D (6 bases each). The CDR3 consists of 16 residues. The ends were cut back, 4 bases at V and 1 base at J, with 16 bases in the middle. CDR1 SGHDN and CDR2 FVKESK come from the germline V gene. The CDR3 here is CASSRLGGLLQETQYF. The CDR3 bases are TGTGCCAGCAGCCGTTTAGGGGGGCTTCTCCAAGAGACCCAGTACTTC.

Note on this clonotype: A junction boundary mismatches the germline segment, possibly from a read error. DNA of the CDR3: TGTGCCAGCAGCCTAGCGGGAGGAGGAAACATTCAGTACTTC. This codes for CASSLAGGGNIQYF. This sequence joins TRBV7-9 and TRBJ2-4, with 11 bases identical to TRBD2. This CDR3 has 14 residues. Looked up from germline, CDR1 is SEHNR and CDR2 is FQNEAQ (reference sequence).

This clonotype was seen only a few times. The V gene is TRBV6-5, the J gene TRBJ2-7; 11 bases line up with TRBD2. This CDR3 comprises 16 residues. V dropped 2 bases and J dropped 2; count of bases not matched to a gene: 5. The V gene's germline CDR1 is MNHEY and CDR2 SVGAGI. The CDR3 reads CASSYATSGGTYEQYF. CDR3 DNA sequence: TGTGCCAGCAGTTACGCAACTAGCGGGGGTACCTACGAGCAGTACTTC.

This sequence joins TRBV20-1 and TRBJ2-5; 9 bases line up with TRBD2. The CDR3 has 16 residues. V lost 6 bases, J lost 5 bases, and 16 bases stayed unmatched. In germline, CDR1 is DFQATT, CDR2 SNEGSKA (reference sequence). The CDR3 protein is CSAIHLLAGFGETQYF. The CDR3 DNA is TGCAGTGCAATTCACCTCCTAGCGGGATTCGGGGAGACCCAGTACTTC.

The gene calls are TRBV7-9 and TRBJ2-7; D might be TRBD1 (6 bases). The CDR3 consists of 13 residues. V was trimmed by 3 bases and J by 5 bases, leaving 11 bases between them. Germline values: CDR1 SEHNR, CDR2 FQNEAQ (reference sequence). The CDR3 DNA is TGTGCCAGCAGCTTTAACAGGGAGAACGAGCAGTACTTC. It yields the protein CASSFNRENEQYF.

Comment on this clonotype: The junction departs from germline at one end; a sequencing error may be responsible. The chain joins TRBV7-2 to TRBJ1-4; unclear D gene. Germline V lookup: CDR1 SGHTA, CDR2 FQGNSA. The CDR3 is 16 amino acids. The CDR3 sequence is CACSLERRRTNEKLFF. The CDR3 nucleotides read TGTGCCTGCAGCTTAGAGCGGCGGCGAACTAATGAAAAACTGTTTTTT.

In its sample, this clonotype was seen a few times. This chain joins TRBV14 and TRBJ2-7, with D perhaps TRBD1 (6 bases). CDR3 length equals 14 residues. The germline V and J ends were trimmed by 5 bases and 5 bases, with 16 bases remaining between them. The germline CDR1 and CDR2 sequences are SGHDN and FVKESK. The CDR3 nucleotides read TGTGCCAGCAGCTGGCCAGGGGAGTCGGACGAGCAGTACTTC. Encoded protein: CASSWPGESDEQYF.

The CDR3 spells CASSLASVGEAFF. The CDR3 DNA follows: TGTGCCAGCAGCTTGGCCAGCGTGGGTGAAGCTTTCTTT. This rearrangement joins TRBV5-5 to TRBJ1-1; D ambiguous. The CDR3 has 13 residues. Trimming took off 0 bases at V and 7 bases at J, with 10 bases between the two ends. Germline-derived CDR1 and CDR2 are SGHKS and YYEKEE (reference sequence).

V usage is TRBV27 and J usage is TRBJ2-3; 10 bases are a match to TRBD2. V lost 5 bases, J lost 3 bases, and 17 bases stayed unmatched. The germline gives CDR1 MNHEY, CDR2 SMNVEV (reference sequence). This CDR3 is 19 amino acids long. The CDR3, as DNA: TGTGCCAGCAGTCCCGCCCAGCGGGAGGGCTATTGGAGGACAGATACGCAGTATTTT. It translates to CASSPAQREGYWRTDTQYF.

This clonotype was found a few times. The chain links TRBV29-1 to TRBJ2-1; no firm D call. This CDR3 is built from 14 residues. CDR1 and CDR2 from the germline V gene are SQVTM and ANQGSEA. Trimming took 1 base from V and 2 from J, leaving 9 bases between them. CDR3 sequence (DNA): TGCAGCGTTGAAGGAAGAGTCACCTACAATGAGCAGTTCTTC. Its translation is CSVEGRVTYNEQFF.

The CDR3, as DNA: TGCAGCTACTTGGGGGACTCAAATTATTTGGAGCAGTACTTC. It codes for CSYLGDSNYLEQYF. V is TRBV20-1 and J is TRBJ2-1; TRBD2 is a possible D gene (6 bases). The J call is in doubt because the DNA end fits TRBJ2-7 better. The germline CDR1 and CDR2 sequences are DFQATT and SNEGSKA (reference sequence). The length of the CDR3 is 14 residues.